These 28 T cell receptor beta chains share one sample of origin, sequenced in a study of cytomegalovirus exposure and HLA in healthy donors. The PCR contained 60 Vbeta and 13 Jbeta primers. Only in-frame clones appear in the TCRdb table, and some are missing; sequencing was by immunoSEQ multiplex PCR. The sample yields about 200,000 clones, around four fifths seen once. Sequencing was carried out using PBMCs. The receptor source for this set is a man aged 35 to 55 in good health and CMV-seropositive.

In its sample, this clone was seen a few times. Its ends do not fully match the called genes, so a read error is possible. The chain employs TRBV7-9 and TRBJ2-6, with a weak D call TRBD1 (6 bases). This CDR3 spans 16 amino acids. Germline values: CDR1 SEHNR, CDR2 FQNEAQ (reference sequence). The DNA for the CDR3 is TGTGCCAGCAGCGTAACAGGGTTCTCTGGGGCCAACGGCCTGACTTTC. It translates to CASSVTGFSGANGLTF.

The chain employs TRBV6-1 and TRBJ1-5; 7 positions agree with TRBD1. Germline CDR1 is MNHNS and CDR2 is SASEGT. The V gene end was trimmed by 6 bases and the J gene end by 4 bases; junction bases not matched to a gene: 3. The CDR3 loop spans 13 amino acids. CDR3 loop: CASRPTGNQPQHF. CDR3 bases: TGTGCCAGCAGGCCGACAGGGAATCAGCCCCAGCATTTT.

V and J are TRBV5-4 and TRBJ2-1; TRBD1 matches 8 bases. The CDR3 has 17 residues. The germline CDR1 and CDR2 sequences are SGHNT and YYREEE (reference sequence). Trimming at V came to 4 bases and at J to 4 bases, leaving 13 bases not matched to a gene. Here the CDR3 reads CASSLDRDRGPYNEQFF. CDR3 DNA sequence: TGTGCCAGCAGCCTGGATCGTGACAGGGGCCCTTACAATGAGCAGTTCTTC. Variable domain in full (rest from reference TRBV5-4 and TRBJ2-1): ETGVTQSPTHLIKTRGQQVTLRCSSQSGHNTVSWYQQALGQGPQFIFQYYREEENGRGNFPPRFSGLQFPNYSSELNVNALELDDSALYLCASSLDRDRGPYNEQFFGPGTRLTVL.

The chain uses TRBV27 and TRBJ2-5; possible D gene TRBD2, 6 bases. Deletions cut 6 bases from V and 2 bases from J, with 13 bases between. Germline V gene lookup returns CDR1 MNHEY and CDR2 SMNVEV (reference sequence). The CDR3 is 14 amino acids. The CDR3: CASRTRDPQETQYF. The DNA for the CDR3 is TGTGCCAGCAGAACGCGGGACCCACAAGAGACCCAGTACTTC.

The gene calls are TRBV7-2 and TRBJ2-7, with D uncertain. The germline V gene encodes CDR1 SGHTA and CDR2 FQGNSA. Trimming cost V 1 base and J 0 bases, with 16 bases left between them. The CDR3 is 17 residues long. The CDR3 DNA is TGTGCCAGCAGCTTAGAAGGCTTCCGCGAGGACTCCTACGAGCAGTACTTC. It encodes CASSLEGFREDSYEQYF.

This rearrangement joins TRBV4-1 to TRBJ2-2; possible D gene TRBD1, 6 bases. V lost 2 bases, J lost 4 bases, and 11 bases lay in between. The CDR3 consists of 15 residues. The germline V gene has CDR1 MGHRA and CDR2 YSYEKL. CDR3: CASSQQTGLTGELFF. In nucleotides, the CDR3 is TGCGCCAGCAGCCAACAAACAGGGCTCACCGGGGAGCTGTTTTTT.

CDR3 bases: TGCGCCAGCAGCCACGAGAAACGGGGACAAACCCACGAGCAGTACTTC. It yields the protein CASSHEKRGQTHEQYF. V usage is TRBV4-1 and J usage is TRBJ2-7; the D gene is possibly TRBD1 (6 bases). V was trimmed by 3 bases and J by 5 bases, leaving 20 bases between them. CDR3 size: 16 residues. CDR1 MGHRA and CDR2 YSYEKL come from the germline V gene.

The V and J genes are TRBV19 and TRBJ1-4; 9 positions match TRBD1. Germline CDR1 is LNHDA and CDR2 is SQIVND (reference sequence). The CDR3 has 17 amino acids. Trimming removed 3 bases from V and 6 bases from J; junction bases left unmatched: 11. CDR3: CASSIFATGGRDEKLFF. CDR3 nucleotide sequence: TGTGCCAGTAGTATTTTCGCTACAGGGGGCAGGGATGAAAAACTGTTTTTT.

The chain links TRBV6-5 to TRBJ1-2; a possible D gene is TRBD1 (6 bases). The CDR3 has 14 amino acids. The germline CDR1 and CDR2 sequences are MNHEY and SVGAGI. The V end was cut by 4 bases, the J end by 8 bases, with 17 bases between. The DNA for the CDR3 is TGTGCCAGCAGTTTATATAGGGGAAGGGGGGGCTACACCTTC. It is translated as CASSLYRGRGGYTF.

The chain combines TRBV28 with TRBJ2-7; a possible D gene is TRBD1 (6 bases). The germline V gene has CDR1 MDHEN and CDR2 SYDVKM. V was trimmed by 7 bases and J by 1 base, leaving 14 bases between them. CDR3 length equals 14 residues. The CDR3 is CASNALQGSYEQYF. The DNA of the CDR3 is TGTGCCAGCAATGCCCTCCAGGGGTCCTACGAGCAGTACTTC.

The J gene is TRBJ2-5, the V gene TRBV30; 8 bases match TRBD2. Trimming removed 5 bases from V and 3 bases from J; junction bases left unmatched: 11. Germline assignment: CDR1 GTSNPN and CDR2 SVGIG (reference sequence). This CDR3 contains 15 residues. CDR3 nucleotides: TGTGCCTGGGGCAGCGGGGGAACTGCGGAAGAGACCCAGTACTTC. This gives the protein CAWGSGGTAEETQYF.

V gene TRBV27 combines with J gene TRBJ1-1, with TRBD1 identical over 11 bases. The CDR3 contains 16 residues. Trimming took 4 bases from V and 5 from J; bases not matched to a gene: 9. Per the germline V gene, CDR1 is MNHEY and CDR2 is SMNVEV (reference sequence). CDR3 in amino acids: CASSSRDRGTGTEAFF. The CDR3 nucleotides are TGTGCCAGCAGTTCCCGGGACAGGGGGACAGGGACTGAAGCTTTCTTT.

V gene TRBV6-4 combines with J gene TRBJ2-3; 13 bases match TRBD2. The germline V gene has CDR1 MRHNA and CDR2 SNTAGT. V shed 5 bases, J shed 3 bases, and the junction held 2 bases outside the gene matches. The CDR3 consists of 15 residues. The DNA for the CDR3 is TGTGCCAGCAGTACGGGACTAGCGGGGACAGATACGCAGTATTTT. It is translated as CASSTGLAGTDTQYF.

The CDR3 coding sequence is TGTGCCAGCAACTTGGGGGGGACAGGGGGCAATGAGCAGTTCTTC. It encodes CASNLGGTGGNEQFF. The chain carries TRBV11-2 and TRBJ2-1, with TRBD1 matching over 11 bases. There are 15 residues in the CDR3. With V trimmed by 7 bases and J by 6 bases, 8 bases remained unmatched. Germline values: CDR1 SGHAT, CDR2 FQNNGV.

The chain employs TRBV28 and TRBJ2-5, with 11 nucleotides matching TRBD2. This CDR3 comprises 17 residues. Germline V gene lookup returns CDR1 MDHEN and CDR2 SYDVKM. The trim removed 8 bases at V and 7 bases at J, leaving 18 bases unmatched. CDR3 region: CASLTWKPLAGGGTQYF. The CDR3 region has the DNA TGTGCCAGCCTTACGTGGAAGCCCTTAGCGGGAGGGGGGACCCAGTACTTC.

The gene calls are TRBV7-2 and TRBJ2-5, with 8 positions matching TRBD2. The V segment lost 0 bases and the J segment 3 bases; nucleotides outside the gene matches: 6. The CDR3 is 16 amino acids. Germline assignment: CDR1 SGHTA and CDR2 FQGNSA. The chain's CDR3 is CASSLATRGLEETQYF. Written as DNA, the CDR3 is TGTGCCAGCAGCTTAGCGACGAGGGGACTAGAAGAGACCCAGTACTTC.

This clone was seen only a few times. The J gene is TRBJ2-1, the V gene TRBV4-3; 7 bases are shared with TRBD2. The V and J ends lost 1 base and 1 base, in that order; junction bases with no gene match: 4. The CDR3 spans 16 residues. Germline loops: CDR1 LGHNA, CDR2 YSLEER. CDR3 DNA: TGCGCCAGCAGCCAAGGCCTAGCGGATTCCTACAATGAGCAGTTCTTC. Translating it yields CASSQGLADSYNEQFF.

Only one count was recorded for this clone. The J gene is TRBJ2-3, the V gene TRBV11-1, with D maybe TRBD1 (6 bases). The CDR3 runs to 13 residues. CDR1 is SGHAT, CDR2 FQDESV, per germline (reference sequence). Trimming pared 5 bases from V and 6 bases from J, leaving 12 bases between. The CDR3 DNA sequence: TGTGCCAGCAGCCCTAACAGGGCTGATACGCAGTATTTT. It translates to CASSPNRADTQYF.

The chain recombines TRBV5-4 with TRBJ1-1; 7 bases line up with TRBD1. The CDR3 spans 13 residues. Unmatched junction bases numbered 6, after V lost 4 bases and J lost 6 bases. Germline loops: CDR1 SGHNT, CDR2 YYREEE (reference sequence). CDR3 nucleotide sequence: TGTGCCAGCAGCGTTATACAGGGGCCTGAAGCTTTCTTT. Translated: CASSVIQGPEAFF.

This clone appeared a single time. The CDR3 spells CASSSSGRAYNEQFF. CDR3 bases: TGTGCCAGCAGTTCTAGCGGGAGGGCCTACAATGAGCAGTTCTTC. The genes are TRBV9 and TRBJ2-1; 12 bases line up with TRBD2. Per the germline V gene, CDR1 is SGDLS and CDR2 is YYNGEE. The ends lost 5 bases at V and 2 bases at J; junction bases unmatched: 2. The CDR3 totals 15 residues.

The chain carries TRBV10-3 and TRBJ2-7, with 14 bases that match TRBD2. Germline values: CDR1 ENHRY, CDR2 SYGVKD. J lost 5 bases, V lost 6 bases, and 9 bases had no gene match. The CDR3 contains 16 residues. The CDR3 DNA is TGTGCCATCAGACGACTAGCGGGAGGGAGCACCGACGAGCAGTACTTC. Its protein is CAIRRLAGGSTDEQYF.

The chain uses TRBV5-1 and TRBJ1-1, with 9 bases fitting TRBD1. Unmatched junction bases numbered 7, after V lost 4 bases and J lost 3 bases. The CDR3 has 15 residues. Germline V gene sequence: CDR1 SGHRS, CDR2 YFSETQ. CDR3 protein: CASSTGQGLDTEAFF. For the CDR3, the DNA is TGCGCCAGCAGCACGGGACAGGGATTAGACACTGAAGCTTTCTTT.

The rearrangement joins TRBV28 to TRBJ2-2; 12 bases agree with TRBD2. V lost 5 bases to trimming and J lost 4 bases; unmatched junction nucleotides: 14. This CDR3 comprises 19 residues. CDR1 MDHEN and CDR2 SYDVKM come from the germline V gene. The CDR3 DNA reads TGTGCCAGCAGTCTATCCATCCGGACTAGCGGGGAGTCCACCGGGGAGCTGTTTTTT. As protein: CASSLSIRTSGESTGELFF.

This chain joins TRBV5-1 and TRBJ2-7; TRBD1 matches at 8 bases. V shed 1 base and J 13 bases; nucleotides not matched to a gene: 4. The CDR3 totals 11 residues. Germline values: CDR1 SGHRS, CDR2 YFSETQ. CDR3 in DNA: TGCGCCAGCAGCTTGCTGGACAGGGTCTACTTC. Amino acids: CASSLLDRVYF.

The chain links TRBV9 to TRBJ2-5; 8 positions agree with TRBD1. CDR1 SGDLS and CDR2 YYNGEE come from the germline V gene. J lost 5 bases, V lost 3 bases, and 6 bases had no gene match. The CDR3 runs to 14 residues. The CDR3 loop is CASSDGQGRETQYF. As DNA, the CDR3 is TGTGCCAGCAGCGACGGACAGGGAAGGGAGACCCAGTACTTC.

The chain combines TRBV7-3 with TRBJ2-5; TRBD2 agrees at 8 bases. CDR1 is SGHTA, CDR2 FQGTGA, per germline. This CDR3 has 20 amino acids. The junction had 22 bases not matched to a gene; V was cut back by 7 bases and J by 0 bases. This chain's CDR3 is CASTNGGLGGGNPHQETQYF. CDR3 in DNA: TGTGCCAGCACCAATGGGGGCCTCGGGGGGGGCAATCCCCACCAAGAGACCCAGTACTTC.

With regard to this clone: The same CDR3 is also encoded by other DNA sequences in this sample. This sequence joins TRBV6-1 and TRBJ1-5; D possibly corresponds to TRBD1 (5 bases). CDR1 is MNHNS and CDR2 is SASEGT in the germline V gene. The CDR3 is made up of 14 amino acids. The V and J ends lost 0 bases and 4 bases respectively, with 7 bases between them. CDR3 in DNA: TGTGCCAGCAGTGAAGCAAGGGGTAATCAGCCCCAGCATTTT. It translates to CASSEARGNQPQHF.

The chain recombines TRBV5-5 with TRBJ1-2; 8 positions match TRBD1. The CDR3 loop spans 16 amino acids. The trim removed 2 bases at V and 2 bases at J, leaving 8 bases unmatched. The germline V gene encodes CDR1 SGHKS and CDR2 YYEKEE (reference sequence). CDR3 nucleotide sequence: TGTGCCAGCAGCTTCTCCCCAGGGGGCGGCAACTATGGCTACACCTTC. Translating gives CASSFSPGGGNYGYTF.